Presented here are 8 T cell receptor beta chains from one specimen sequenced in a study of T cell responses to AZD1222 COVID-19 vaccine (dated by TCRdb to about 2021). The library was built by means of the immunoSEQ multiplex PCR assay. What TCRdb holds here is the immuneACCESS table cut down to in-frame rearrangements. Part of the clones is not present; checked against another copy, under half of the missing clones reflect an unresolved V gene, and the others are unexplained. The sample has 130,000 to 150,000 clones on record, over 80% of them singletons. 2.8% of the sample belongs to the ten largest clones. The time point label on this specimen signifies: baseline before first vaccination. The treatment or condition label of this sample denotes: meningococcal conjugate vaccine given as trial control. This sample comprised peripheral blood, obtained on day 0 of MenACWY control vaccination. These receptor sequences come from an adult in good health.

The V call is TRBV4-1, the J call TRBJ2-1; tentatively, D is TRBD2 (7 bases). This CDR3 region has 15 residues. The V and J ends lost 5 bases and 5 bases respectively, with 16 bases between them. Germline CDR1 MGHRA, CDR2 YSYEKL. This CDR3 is CASSSRGGEDNEQFF. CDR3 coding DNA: TGCGCCAGCAGCTCTAGGGGGGGGGAAGACAATGAGCAGTTCTTC.

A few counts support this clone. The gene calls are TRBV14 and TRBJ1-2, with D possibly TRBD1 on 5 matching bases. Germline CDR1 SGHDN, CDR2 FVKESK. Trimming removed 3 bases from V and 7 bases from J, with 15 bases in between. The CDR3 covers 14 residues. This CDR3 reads CASSQWTLTGGYTF. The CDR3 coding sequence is TGTGCCAGCAGCCAGTGGACACTAACTGGTGGCTACACCTTC.

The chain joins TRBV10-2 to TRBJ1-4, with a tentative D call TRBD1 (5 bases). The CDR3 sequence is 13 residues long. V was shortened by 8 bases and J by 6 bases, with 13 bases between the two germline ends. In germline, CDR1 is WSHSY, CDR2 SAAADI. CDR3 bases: TGCGCCAGCCGGCAGGGATGGGATGAAAAACTGTTTTTT. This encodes CASRQGWDEKLFF.

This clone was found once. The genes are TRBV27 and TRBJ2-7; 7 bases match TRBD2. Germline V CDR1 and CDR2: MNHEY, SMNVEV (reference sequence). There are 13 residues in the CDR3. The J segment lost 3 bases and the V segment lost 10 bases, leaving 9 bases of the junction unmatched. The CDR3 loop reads CATRGGSFYEQYF. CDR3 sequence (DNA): TGTGCCACCCGGGGAGGGAGTTTCTACGAGCAGTACTTC.

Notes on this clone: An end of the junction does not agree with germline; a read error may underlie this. The CDR3 reads CASSLRDRVFF. The CDR3 DNA is TGTGCCAGCAGCTTGAGGGACAGGGTCTTCTTC. The chain employs TRBV7-9 and TRBJ2-4, with TRBD1 matching 9 bases. The CDR3 extends over 11 amino acids. Looked up from germline, CDR1 is SEHNR and CDR2 is FQNEAQ (reference sequence).

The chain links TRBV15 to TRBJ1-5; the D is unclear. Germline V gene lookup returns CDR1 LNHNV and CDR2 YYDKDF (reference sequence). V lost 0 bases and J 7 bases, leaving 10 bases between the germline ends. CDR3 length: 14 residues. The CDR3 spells CATSRDMRYQPQHF. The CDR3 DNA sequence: TGTGCCACCAGCAGAGATATGAGGTACCAGCCCCAGCATTTT. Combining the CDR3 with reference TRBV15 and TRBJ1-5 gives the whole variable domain DAMVIQNPRYQVTQFGKPVTLSCSQTLNHNVMYWYQQKSSQAPKLLFHYYDKDFNNEADTPDNFQSRRPNTSFCFLDIRSPGLGDTAMYLCATSRDMRYQPQHFGDGTRLSIL.

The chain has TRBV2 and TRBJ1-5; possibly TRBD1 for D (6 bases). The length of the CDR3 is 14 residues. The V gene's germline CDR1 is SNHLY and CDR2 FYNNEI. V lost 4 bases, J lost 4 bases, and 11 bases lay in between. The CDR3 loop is CASSGEGGNQPQHF. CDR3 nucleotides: TGTGCCAGCAGTGGGGAGGGGGGGAATCAGCCCCAGCATTTT.

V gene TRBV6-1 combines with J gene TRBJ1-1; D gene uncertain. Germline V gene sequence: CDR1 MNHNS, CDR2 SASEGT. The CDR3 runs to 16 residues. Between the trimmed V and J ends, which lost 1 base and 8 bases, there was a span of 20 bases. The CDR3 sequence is CASSEVISVRAGEAFF. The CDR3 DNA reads TGTGCCAGCAGTGAAGTGATTTCAGTACGGGCAGGCGAAGCTTTCTTT.